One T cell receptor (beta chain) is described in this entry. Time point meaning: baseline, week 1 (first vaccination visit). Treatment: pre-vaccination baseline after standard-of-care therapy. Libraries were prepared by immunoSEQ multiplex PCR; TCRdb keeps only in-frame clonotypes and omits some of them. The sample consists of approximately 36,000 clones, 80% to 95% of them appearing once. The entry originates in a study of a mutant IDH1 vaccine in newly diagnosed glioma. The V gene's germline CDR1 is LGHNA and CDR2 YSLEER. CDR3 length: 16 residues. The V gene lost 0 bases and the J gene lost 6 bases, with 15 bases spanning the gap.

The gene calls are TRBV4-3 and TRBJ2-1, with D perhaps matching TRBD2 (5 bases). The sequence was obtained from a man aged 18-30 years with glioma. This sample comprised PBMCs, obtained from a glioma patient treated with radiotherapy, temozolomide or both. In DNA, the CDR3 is TGCGCCAGCAGCCAAGAGGTGGGAGTACGGAGCAATGAGCAGTTCTTC. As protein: CASSQEVGVRSNEQFF.